Below, one T cell receptor beta chain is given with its context. Antigen specificity is unknown. Reverse transcribing all isolated RNA meant expressed TCRB transcripts were sequenced. Generated by immunoSEQ multiplex PCR, the TCRdb table keeps only in-frame clones and is missing some. The data contain 35,000 to 50,000 clones, 50% of them singletons. Germline CDR1 is SEHNR and CDR2 is FQNEAQ (reference sequence). The CDR3 is made up of 13 amino acids. With V trimmed by 10 bases and J by 3 bases, 7 bases remained unmatched. Each of the CD4+ naive, central memory, regulatory and stem cell-like memory populations was sorted via CD45RO/CCR7/CD25/CD127/CD95/CD27. The data were taken from a study of beta chain features in type 1 diabetes. Regarding the study as a whole: Researchers caution that PCR might favor shorter templates, equally among patients and controls.

This receptor was obtained from a woman in her thirties in good health. This chain links TRBV7-9 with TRBJ2-7, with 9 bases fitting TRBD2. Sequencing input: stem cell memory CD4+ T cells from blood. The CDR3: CAIGGRGNYEQYF. DNA for the CDR3: TGTGCCATCGGCGGGAGGGGAAACTACGAGCAGTACTTC.